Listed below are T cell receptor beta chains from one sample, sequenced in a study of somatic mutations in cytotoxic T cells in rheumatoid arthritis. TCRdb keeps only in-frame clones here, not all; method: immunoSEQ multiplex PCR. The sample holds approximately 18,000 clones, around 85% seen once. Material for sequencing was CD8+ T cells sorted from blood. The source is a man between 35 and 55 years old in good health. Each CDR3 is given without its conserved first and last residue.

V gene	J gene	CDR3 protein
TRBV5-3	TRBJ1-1	ARSLVWDHTEAF
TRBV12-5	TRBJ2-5	ASGLGVQLETQY
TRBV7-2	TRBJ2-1	ASSLGGGAEQF
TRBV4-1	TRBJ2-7	ASSQGSTYEQY
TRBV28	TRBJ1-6	ASSFRVWGSPLH
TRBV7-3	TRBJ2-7	ASRGQDSYEQY
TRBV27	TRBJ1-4	ASSLWQGDEKLF
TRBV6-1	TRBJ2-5	ASSGWGEAETQY
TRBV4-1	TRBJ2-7	ASSQDYLPVGGGYEQY
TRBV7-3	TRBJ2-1	ASSSRTSGTPYNEQF
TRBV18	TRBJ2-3	ASSHPADPSTDTQY
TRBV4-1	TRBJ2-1	ASSQVGGPNEQF
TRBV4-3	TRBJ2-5	ASSQDWWSENSFGQETQY